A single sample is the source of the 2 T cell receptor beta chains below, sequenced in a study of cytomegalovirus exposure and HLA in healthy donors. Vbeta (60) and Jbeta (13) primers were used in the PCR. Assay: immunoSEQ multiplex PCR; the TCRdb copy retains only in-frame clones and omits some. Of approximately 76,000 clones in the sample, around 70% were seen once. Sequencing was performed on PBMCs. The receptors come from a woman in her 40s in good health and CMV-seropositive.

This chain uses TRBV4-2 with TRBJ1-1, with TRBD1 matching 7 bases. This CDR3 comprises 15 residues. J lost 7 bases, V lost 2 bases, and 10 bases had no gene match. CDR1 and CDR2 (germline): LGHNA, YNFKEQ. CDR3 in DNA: TGTGCCAGCAGCCAAATTGACAGGGATGAGCTTGAAGCTTTCTTT. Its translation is CASSQIDRDELEAFF.

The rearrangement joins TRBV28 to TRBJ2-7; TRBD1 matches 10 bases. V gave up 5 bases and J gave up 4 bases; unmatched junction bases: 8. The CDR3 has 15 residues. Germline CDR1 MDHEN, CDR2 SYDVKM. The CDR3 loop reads CASSPKGTGVYEQYF. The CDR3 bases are TGTGCCAGCAGTCCGAAGGGGACAGGGGTTTACGAGCAGTACTTC. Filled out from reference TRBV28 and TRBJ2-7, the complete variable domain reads DVKVTQSSRYLVKRTGEKVFLECVQDMDHENMFWYRQDPGLGLRLIYFSYDVKMKEKGDIPEGYSVSREKKERFSLILESASTNQTSMYLCASSPKGTGVYEQYFGPGTRLTVT.